What follows describes a single TCR beta chain. Which antigen it targets is not known. No base quality values were provided; no much bigger clone lies one nucleotide off. TRIzol reagent was used to extract blood RNA from unsorted whole blood, while the DNeasy Blood & Tissue kit provided the germline DNA. Patients had chronic HBV infection and were treatment-naive at sampling. Before surgery, roughly 4.2 milliliters of peripheral blood were drawn into K2EDTA tubes. Taken from the germline V gene, the CDR1 and CDR2 loops are MNHEY and SVGAGI. There are 17 amino acids in the CDR3, from cysteine to phenylalanine inclusive. CDR3 DNA only is kept here, 51 bases in frame from base 1. V is pruned by 6 bases and J by 2 bases, leaving 6 bases of the junction without a gene match. This sample was included in a study of tumor-infiltrating lymphocytes in primary liver carcinoma (dated by TCRdb to the late 2010s). Describing the broader study: Surgical resection was performed in China between 2015 and early 2016 on a few patients with histopathologically diagnosed primary liver carcinoma. Hepatocellular carcinoma (four) or combined HCC and intrahepatic cholangiocarcinoma (one) was present in the five patients, who were three men and two women aged 30 to 69 years. The five patients had tumors staged T1-T3 N0M0, with maximum diameters ranging from about 4.2 to 10 cm. Samples yielded roughly 3.65 to 7.13 million productive TCRbeta reads; read depth did not differ significantly between tissue types. The study combined TCRbeta repertoire sequencing, expression microarrays and whole-exome sequencing across five regions of each liver tumor, with adjacent normal tissue and blood. A total of roughly 35 specimens from 5 patients underwent TCRbeta repertoire sequencing, comprising about 25 tumor regions, 5 adjacent noncancerous liver tissues and 5 peripheral blood samples. Repertoires from technical replicates were highly reproducible, with mean shared-clone rates around 0.89 and correlation coefficients above 0.95. Results the study describes overall, beyond this receptor: The top 250 clones made up a significantly larger repertoire fraction in tumors than in blood (p = 0.039). With just a few patients in the study, the authors point out that the findings should be validated in a larger study. Consistent with antigen-driven expansion, pairs of tumor regions showed higher repertoire overlap (mean about 36%) than either tumor-adjacent pairs (about 17%) or tumor-blood pairs (approximately 14%). Since the samples were bulk and unsorted, there was no way to compare CD4+ and CD8+ T cell repertoires. Because only the TCR beta chain was sequenced and unpaired alpha chains were not captured, true repertoire diversity is likely underestimated.

Using a constant-region primer and ProtoScript II reverse transcriptase, TCRbeta-specific cDNA was reverse-transcribed from approximately 500 ng total RNA. TCRbeta libraries were built with three nested multiplex PCR rounds, a slightly modified ARM-PCR procedure. Each of the first two PCR rounds ran for approximately 11 cycles using multiplex TRBV1-TRBV30 forward primers together with a Cbeta reverse primer. Sample barcodes and Illumina adapters were added in a final 25-cycle PCR using Deep VentR polymerase. Before sequencing, amplicons of 200-500 bp were purified from gel using a QIAquick gel extraction kit. The TCRbeta amplicons were sequenced with 250-bp paired-end reads on an Illumina HiSeq 2500. The study's processing was this. Trimmomatic v0.33 was used to quality-trim the reads, and FLASH v1.2.11 was used to merge paired reads so that full CDR3 sequences could be recovered. V, D and J germline segments were assigned to the rearranged TCRbeta sequences by MiGEC v1.2.1b. Clonotype statistics and Shannon-Wiener diversity indices were calculated with VDJtools v1.0.0. To cut down on sampling bias, every analysis after diversity analysis relied on just the 250 most abundant clonotypes from each sample. TCRdb ran its own pipeline on the public reads, namely fastp trimming at Q25 and MiXCR clone calling, and kept in-frame beta chains. Each entry merges the rows of one CDR3 protein and shows their most common DNA and genes. The V and J calls reflect TCRdb's pipeline rather than the authors' work. The sample table contains about 180,000 distinct CDR3 sequences; only one count was recorded for roughly three fifths of them. Roughly 76% of the sample comes from the top ten.

The rearrangement combines TRBV6-5 with TRBJ1-6; TRBD1 matches 11 bases in the middle. The sequenced sample was peripheral blood. The clonotype originates from a man between 35 and 55 years old with primary liver carcinoma and hepatitis B virus infection. For the CDR3, the sequence is CASRSGTGGPYNSPLHF. At the DNA level, the sequence is TGTGCCAGCAGGAGCGGGACAGGGGGTCCCTATAATTCACCCCTCCACTTT.